A selection of T cell receptor beta chains follows, all from one sample in a study of cytotoxic CD8 clonotypes in ibrutinib-treated CLL. Profiling relied on immunoSEQ multiplex PCR, and the TCRdb table lists in-frame clones only, not all of them. The sample gives over 70,000 clones, 70% to 90% of which show up once; over 5% is in the top ten. The sample was PBMCs, taken before ibrutinib treatment. The source of these receptors is a human donor with chronic lymphocytic leukemia. The CDR3 runs from the conserved cysteine through the conserved F or W.

TRBJ2-5,TRBV29-1,14,CSVRGQGGSGTQYF
TRBJ1-5,TRBV30,13,CAWVTGVGQPQHF
TRBJ1-2,TRBV18,15,CASSPLGQEDYGYTF
TRBJ2-7,TRBV19,14,CASTPGGGPYEQYF
TRBJ1-2,TRBV30,16,CAFYSGTGPVPYGYTF
TRBJ1-1,TRBV29-1,16,CSVEDRNPKGDVTAFF
TRBJ1-2,TRBV11-2,13,CASSRTGSNGYTF
TRBJ1-1,TRBV28,13,CASRSTGRTEAFF
TRBJ1-3,TRBV7-3,15,CASSLGTGNRNTIYF
TRBJ2-3,TRBV4-3,17,CASSQGLAGGSTDTQYF
TRBJ1-2,TRBV7-8,15,CASSFASGGPYGYTF
TRBJ2-2,TRBV18,17,CASSPPVGGTNTGELFF
TRBJ2-3,TRBV12-5,15,CASGLGGGGTDTQYF
TRBJ2-2,TRBV5-4,15,CASSLLRTAAGELFF
TRBJ1-2,TRBV6-1,14,CASSPTGANYGYTF
TRBJ1-4,TRBV9,19,CASSVSGSADSFTNEKLFF
TRBJ1-3,TRBV29-1,15,CSVFKENLSGNTIYF
TRBJ1-5,TRBV27,15,CASSPQGQPNQPQHF
TRBJ2-1,TRBV7-6,14,CASSLAPSGNEQFF
TRBJ2-2,TRBV12-5,16,CASGLPPAENTGELFF
TRBJ2-3,TRBV4-3,17,CASSQDMVAGSTDTQYF
TRBJ2-1,TRBV7-3,15,CASSSNPGGYNEQFF
TRBJ2-7,TRBV11-1,15,CASSIRQGQSYEQYF
TRBJ2-1,TRBV2,11,CASSELYEQFF
TRBJ1-1,TRBV7-2,15,CASSLESRMNTEAFF
TRBJ2-3,TRBV9,16,CASTLTSGRNTDTQYF
TRBJ1-4,TRBV29-1,11,CSVEKNEKLFF
TRBJ1-6,TRBV30,14,CAWRTLVGRSPLHF
TRBJ2-2,TRBV7-7,12,CASSFSGGELFF
TRBJ1-2,TRBV7-2,13,CASSPDGIYGYTF
TRBJ2-7,TRBV29-1,13,CSAARGTDNEQYF
TRBJ2-7,TRBV4-2,15,CASSPRGRPSYEQYF
TRBJ2-2,TRBV11-3,15,CASSLEGRYTGELFF
TRBJ2-7,TRBV28,12,CASSQGPYEQYF
TRBJ1-5,TRBV2,13,CASREEHPQPQHF
TRBJ2-5,TRBV10-2,15,CASSESSGPRETQYF
TRBJ2-7,TRBV7-3,13,CASSRDRAYEQYF
TRBJ2-1,TRBV7-9,16,CASSLTSGGQYNEQFF
TRBJ1-2,TRBV11-3,12,CASSQGQFVYTF
TRBJ2-3,TRBV2,11,CAWDGTDTQYF
TRBJ2-7,TRBV11-2,14,CASSLDALAGEQYF
TRBJ1-2,TRBV19,13,CASSWGWHYGYTF
TRBJ2-3,TRBV9,15,CASSNGRGTTDTQYF
TRBJ2-1,TRBV4-3,17,CASSQEASQDSYNEQFF
TRBJ2-1,TRBV11-3,19,CASSPAGTSGRGSYNEQFF
TRBJ2-7,TRBV5-1,14,CASRDGTGSYEQYF
TRBJ2-7,TRBV12-5,15,CASNRDRRPSYEQYF
TRBJ1-3,TRBV5-1,14,CASSTGGAGNTIYF
TRBJ1-5,TRBV19,17,CASIGGIGTASNQPQHF
TRBJ2-2,TRBV2,15,CASIGLAGGGGELFF
TRBJ2-3,TRBV6-5,14,CASSYSNDADTQYF
TRBJ2-1,TRBV11-3,16,CASSLLAGGRHNEQFF
TRBJ2-2,TRBV7-3,16,CASRSIAGEVTGELFF